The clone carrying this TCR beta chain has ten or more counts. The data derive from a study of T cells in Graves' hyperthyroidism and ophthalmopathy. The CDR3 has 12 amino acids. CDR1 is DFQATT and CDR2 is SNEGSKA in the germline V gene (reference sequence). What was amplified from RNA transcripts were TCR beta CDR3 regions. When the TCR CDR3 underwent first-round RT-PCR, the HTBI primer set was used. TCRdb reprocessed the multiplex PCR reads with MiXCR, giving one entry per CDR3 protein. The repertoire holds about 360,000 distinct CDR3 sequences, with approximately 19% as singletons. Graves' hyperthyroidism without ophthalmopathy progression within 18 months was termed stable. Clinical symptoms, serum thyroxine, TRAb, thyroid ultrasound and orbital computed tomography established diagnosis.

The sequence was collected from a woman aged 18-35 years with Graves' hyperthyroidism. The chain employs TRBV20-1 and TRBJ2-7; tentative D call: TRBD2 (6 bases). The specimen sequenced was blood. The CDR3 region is CSGGQGPYEQYF. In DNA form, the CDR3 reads TGCAGCGGAGGGCAGGGACCCTACGAGCAGTACTTC.